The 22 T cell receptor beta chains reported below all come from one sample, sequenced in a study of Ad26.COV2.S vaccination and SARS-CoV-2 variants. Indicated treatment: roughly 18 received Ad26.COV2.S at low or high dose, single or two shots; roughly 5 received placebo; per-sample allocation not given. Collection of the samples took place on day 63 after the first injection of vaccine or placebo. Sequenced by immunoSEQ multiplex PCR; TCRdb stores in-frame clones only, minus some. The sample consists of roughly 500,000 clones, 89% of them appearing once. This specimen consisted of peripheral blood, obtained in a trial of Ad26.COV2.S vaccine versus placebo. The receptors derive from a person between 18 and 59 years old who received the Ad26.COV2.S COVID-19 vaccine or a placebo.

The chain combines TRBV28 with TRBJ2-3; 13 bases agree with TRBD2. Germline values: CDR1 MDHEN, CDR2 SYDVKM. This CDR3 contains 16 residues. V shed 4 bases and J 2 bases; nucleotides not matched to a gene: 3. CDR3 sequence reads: CASSSTSGRATDTQYF. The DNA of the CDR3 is TGTGCCAGCAGTTCCACTAGCGGGAGGGCCACAGATACGCAGTATTTT.

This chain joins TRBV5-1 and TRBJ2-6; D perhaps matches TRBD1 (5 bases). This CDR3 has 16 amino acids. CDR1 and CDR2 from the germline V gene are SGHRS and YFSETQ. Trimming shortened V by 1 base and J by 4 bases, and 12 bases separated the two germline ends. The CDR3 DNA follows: TGCGCCAGCAGCTTGTCAGGGCAATCCGGGGCCAACGTCCTGACTTTC. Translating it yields CASSLSGQSGANVLTF. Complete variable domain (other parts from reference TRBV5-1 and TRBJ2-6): KAGVTQTPRYLIKTRGQQVTLSCSPISGHRSVSWYQQTPGQGLQFLFEYFSETQRNKGNFPGRFSGRQFSNSRSEMNVSTLELGDSALYLCASSLSGQSGANVLTFGAGSRLTVL.

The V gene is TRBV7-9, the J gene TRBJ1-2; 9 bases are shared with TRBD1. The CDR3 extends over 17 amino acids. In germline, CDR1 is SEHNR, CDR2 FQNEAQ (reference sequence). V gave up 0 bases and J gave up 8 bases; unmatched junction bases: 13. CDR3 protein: CASSLALTGQGLTGYTF. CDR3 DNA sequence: TGTGCCAGCAGCTTAGCGTTAACGGGACAGGGTTTAACCGGCTACACCTTC.

CDR3 DNA sequence: TGTGCCAGCAGCACTAGGCGGGGGGGCCGCAATGAGCAGTTCTTC. Translated: CASSTRRGGRNEQFF. V usage is TRBV7-9 and J usage is TRBJ2-1; 9 positions match TRBD2. The CDR3 loop spans 15 amino acids. V was pared by 5 bases and J by 6 bases, with 8 bases of the junction left unmatched. Germline V gives CDR1 SEHNR, CDR2 FQNEAQ (reference sequence).

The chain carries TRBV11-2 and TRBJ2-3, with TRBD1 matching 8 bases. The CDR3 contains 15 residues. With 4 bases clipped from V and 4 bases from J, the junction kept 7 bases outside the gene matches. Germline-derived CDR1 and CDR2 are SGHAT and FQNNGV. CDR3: CASSYQGASPDTQYF. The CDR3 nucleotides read TGTGCCAGCAGCTACCAGGGGGCTAGCCCAGATACGCAGTATTTT.

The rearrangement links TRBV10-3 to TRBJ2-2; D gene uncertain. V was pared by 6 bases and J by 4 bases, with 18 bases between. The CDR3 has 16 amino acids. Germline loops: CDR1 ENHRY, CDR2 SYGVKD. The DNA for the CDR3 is TGTGCCATCAGACGTCAGGTACTGGGTGGCACCGGGGAGCTGTTTTTT. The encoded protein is CAIRRQVLGGTGELFF.

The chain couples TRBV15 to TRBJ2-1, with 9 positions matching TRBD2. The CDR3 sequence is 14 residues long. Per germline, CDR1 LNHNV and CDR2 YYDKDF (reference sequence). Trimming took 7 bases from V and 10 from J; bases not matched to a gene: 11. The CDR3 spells CATISGGPPGEQFF. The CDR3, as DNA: TGTGCCACCATTAGCGGGGGCCCACCCGGAGAGCAGTTCTTC.

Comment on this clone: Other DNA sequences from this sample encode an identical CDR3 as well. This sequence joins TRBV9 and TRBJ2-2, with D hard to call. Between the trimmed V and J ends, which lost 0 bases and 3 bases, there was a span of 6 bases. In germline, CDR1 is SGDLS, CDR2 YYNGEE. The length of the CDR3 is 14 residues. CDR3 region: CASSVDTYTGELFF. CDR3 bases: TGTGCCAGCAGCGTAGACACATACACCGGGGAGCTGTTTTTT.

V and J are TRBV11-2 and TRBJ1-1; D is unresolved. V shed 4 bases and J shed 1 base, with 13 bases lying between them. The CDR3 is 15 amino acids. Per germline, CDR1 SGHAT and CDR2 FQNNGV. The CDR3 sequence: CASSSYVRANTEAFF. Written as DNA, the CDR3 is TGTGCCAGCAGCTCCTACGTACGGGCGAACACTGAAGCTTTCTTT.

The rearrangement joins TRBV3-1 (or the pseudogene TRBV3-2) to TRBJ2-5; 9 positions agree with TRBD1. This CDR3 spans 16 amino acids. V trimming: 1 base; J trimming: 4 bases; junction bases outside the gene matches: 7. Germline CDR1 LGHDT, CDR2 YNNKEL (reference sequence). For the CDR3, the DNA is TGTGCCAGCAGCCAAGTTAACAGGGGGCGCCGAGAGACCCAGTACTTC. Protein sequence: CASSQVNRGRRETQYF.

DNA for the CDR3: TGCGCCAGCAGCCGTACGGGGAAGGGGGACACTGAAGCTTTCTTT. Protein sequence: CASSRTGKGDTEAFF. This chain links TRBV5-1 with TRBJ1-1, with a weak D call TRBD1 (6 bases). V was trimmed by 4 bases and J by 3 bases, leaving 16 bases between them. Germline lookup yields CDR1 SGHRS and CDR2 YFSETQ. This CDR3 region has 15 residues.

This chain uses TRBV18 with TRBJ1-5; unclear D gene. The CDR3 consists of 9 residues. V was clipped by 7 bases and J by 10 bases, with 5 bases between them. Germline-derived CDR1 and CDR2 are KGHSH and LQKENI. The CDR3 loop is CASLGPQHF. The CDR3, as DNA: TGTGCCAGCTTGGGACCCCAGCATTTT.

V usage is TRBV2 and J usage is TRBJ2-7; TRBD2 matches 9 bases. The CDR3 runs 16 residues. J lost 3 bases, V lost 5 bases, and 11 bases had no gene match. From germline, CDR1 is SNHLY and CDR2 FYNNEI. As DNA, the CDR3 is TGTGCCAGCAGTTTCGAGACTAGCGGAGAAATCTACGAGCAGTACTTC. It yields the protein CASSFETSGEIYEQYF.

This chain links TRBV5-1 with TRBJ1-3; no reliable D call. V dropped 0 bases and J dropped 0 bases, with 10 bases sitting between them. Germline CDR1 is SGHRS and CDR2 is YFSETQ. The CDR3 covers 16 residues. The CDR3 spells CASSLAQEYSGNTIYF. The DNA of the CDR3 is TGCGCCAGCAGCTTGGCCCAGGAGTACTCTGGAAACACCATATATTTT.

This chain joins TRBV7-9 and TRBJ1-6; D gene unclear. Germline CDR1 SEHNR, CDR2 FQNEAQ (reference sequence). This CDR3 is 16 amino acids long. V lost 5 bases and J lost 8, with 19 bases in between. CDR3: CASSDREVLRDSPLHF. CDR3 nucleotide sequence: TGTGCCAGCAGCGATAGGGAGGTCCTTCGGGATTCACCCCTCCACTTT.

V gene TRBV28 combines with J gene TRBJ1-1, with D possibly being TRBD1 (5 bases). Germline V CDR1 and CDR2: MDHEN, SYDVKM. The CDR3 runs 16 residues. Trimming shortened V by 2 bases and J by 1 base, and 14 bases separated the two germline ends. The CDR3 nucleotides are TGTGCCAGCAGTTTAGCCGGAACCGGGGGGAACACTGAAGCTTTCTTT. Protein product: CASSLAGTGGNTEAFF.

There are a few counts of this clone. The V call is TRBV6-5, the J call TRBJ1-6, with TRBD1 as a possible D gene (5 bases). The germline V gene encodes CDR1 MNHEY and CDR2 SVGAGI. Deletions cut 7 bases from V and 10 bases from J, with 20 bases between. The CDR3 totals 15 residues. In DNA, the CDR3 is TGTGCCAGCAATCTGGGGACCCCATTTGGCTCACCCCTCCACTTT. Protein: CASNLGTPFGSPLHF.

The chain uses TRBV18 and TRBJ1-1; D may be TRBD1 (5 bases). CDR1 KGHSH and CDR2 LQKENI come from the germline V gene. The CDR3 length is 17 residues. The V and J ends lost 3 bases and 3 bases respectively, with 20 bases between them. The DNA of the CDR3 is TGTGCCAGCTCACCTGTGGTAGGGGCCTTGTGGTACACTGAAGCTTTCTTT. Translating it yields CASSPVVGALWYTEAFF.

CDR3 amino acids: CASRWGQIPDTQYF. In nucleotides, the CDR3 is TGTGCCAGCCGCTGGGGCCAGATCCCCGATACGCAGTATTTT. The J gene is TRBJ2-3, the V gene TRBV27; D might be TRBD1 (5 bases). The CDR3 has 14 amino acids. Trimming shortened V by 8 bases and J by 6 bases, and 18 bases separated the two germline ends. Germline CDR1 and CDR2: MNHEY and SMNVEV (reference sequence).

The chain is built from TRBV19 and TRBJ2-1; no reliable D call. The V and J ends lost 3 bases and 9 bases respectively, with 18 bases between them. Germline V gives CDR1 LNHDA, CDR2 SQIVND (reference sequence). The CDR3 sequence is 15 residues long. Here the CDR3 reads CASSIGLRYVIEQFF. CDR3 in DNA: TGTGCCAGTAGTATTGGCCTCAGATACGTCATTGAGCAGTTCTTC.

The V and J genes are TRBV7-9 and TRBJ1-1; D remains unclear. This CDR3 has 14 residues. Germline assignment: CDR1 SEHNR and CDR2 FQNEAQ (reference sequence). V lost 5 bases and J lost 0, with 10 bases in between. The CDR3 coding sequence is TGTGCCAGCAGCCTCGTCGCGATGAACACTGAAGCTTTCTTT. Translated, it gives CASSLVAMNTEAFF.

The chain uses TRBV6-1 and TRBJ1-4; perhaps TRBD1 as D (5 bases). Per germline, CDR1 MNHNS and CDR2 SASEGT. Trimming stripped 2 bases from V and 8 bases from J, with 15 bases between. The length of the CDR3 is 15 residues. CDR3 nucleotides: TGTGCCAGCAGTGAAATGGCCGGGGCTTGGGAAAAACTGTTTTTT. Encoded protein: CASSEMAGAWEKLFF.